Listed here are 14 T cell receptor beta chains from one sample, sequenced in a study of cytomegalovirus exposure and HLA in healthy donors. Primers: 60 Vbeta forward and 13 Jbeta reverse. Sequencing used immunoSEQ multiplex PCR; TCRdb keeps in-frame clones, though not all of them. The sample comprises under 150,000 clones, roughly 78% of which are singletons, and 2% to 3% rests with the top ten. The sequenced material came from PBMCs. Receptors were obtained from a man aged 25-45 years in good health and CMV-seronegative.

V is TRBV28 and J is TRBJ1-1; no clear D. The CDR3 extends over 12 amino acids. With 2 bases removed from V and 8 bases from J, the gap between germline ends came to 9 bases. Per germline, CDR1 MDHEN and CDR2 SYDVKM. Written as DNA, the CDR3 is TGTGCCAGCAGTTTAAAGCGGAAAGAAGCTTTCTTT. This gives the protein CASSLKRKEAFF.

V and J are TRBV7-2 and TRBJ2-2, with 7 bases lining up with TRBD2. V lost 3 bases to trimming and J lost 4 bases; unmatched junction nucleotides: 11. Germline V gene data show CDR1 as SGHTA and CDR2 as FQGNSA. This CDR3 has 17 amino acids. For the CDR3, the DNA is TGTGCCAGCAGCTTCCCCTGGGCGGGAGATCCCACCGGGGAGCTGTTTTTT. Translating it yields CASSFPWAGDPTGELFF. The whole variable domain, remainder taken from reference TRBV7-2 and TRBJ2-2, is GAGVSQSPSNKVTEKGKDVELRCDPISGHTALYWYRQSLGQGLEFLIYFQGNSAPDKSGLPSDRFSAERTGGSVSTLTIQRTQQEDSAVYLCASSFPWAGDPTGELFFGEGSRLTVL.

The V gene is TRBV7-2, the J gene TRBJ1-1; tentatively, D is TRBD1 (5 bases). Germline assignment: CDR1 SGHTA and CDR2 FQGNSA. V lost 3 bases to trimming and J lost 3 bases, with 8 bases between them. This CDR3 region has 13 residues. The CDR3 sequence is CASSFGGDTEAFF. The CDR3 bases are TGTGCCAGCAGCTTCGGGGGTGACACTGAAGCTTTCTTT.

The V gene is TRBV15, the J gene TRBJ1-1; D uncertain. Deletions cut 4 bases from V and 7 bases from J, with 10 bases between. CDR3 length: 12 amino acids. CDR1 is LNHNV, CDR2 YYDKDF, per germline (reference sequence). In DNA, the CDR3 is TGTGCCACCAGCACCCAACAGAGTGAAGCTTTCTTT. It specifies CATSTQQSEAFF.

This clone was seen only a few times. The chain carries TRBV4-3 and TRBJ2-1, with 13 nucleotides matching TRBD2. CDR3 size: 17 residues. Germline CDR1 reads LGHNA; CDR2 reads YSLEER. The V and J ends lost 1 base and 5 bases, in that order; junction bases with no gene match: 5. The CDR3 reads CASSQVGLAGMDNEQFF. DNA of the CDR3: TGCGCCAGCAGCCAAGTGGGACTAGCGGGGATGGACAATGAGCAGTTCTTC.

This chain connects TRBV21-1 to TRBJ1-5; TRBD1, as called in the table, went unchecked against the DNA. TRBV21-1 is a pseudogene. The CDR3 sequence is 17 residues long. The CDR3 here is CASVSGHRIISNQPQHF. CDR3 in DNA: TGTGCCAGCGTTTCGGGACACCGGATTATTAGCAATCAGCCCCAGCATTTT.

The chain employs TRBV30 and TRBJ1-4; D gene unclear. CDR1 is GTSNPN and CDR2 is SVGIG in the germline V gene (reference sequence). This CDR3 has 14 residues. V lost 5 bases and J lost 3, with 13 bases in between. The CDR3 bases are TGTGCCTGGCAACTTTCGGGTGCTAATGAAAAACTGTTTTTT. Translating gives CAWQLSGANEKLFF. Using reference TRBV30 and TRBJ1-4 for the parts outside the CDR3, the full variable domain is SQTIHQWPATLVQPVGSPLSLECTVEGTSNPNLYWYRQAAGRGLQLLFYSVGIGQISSEVPQNLSASRPQDRQFILSSKKLLLSDSGFYLCAWQLSGANEKLFFGSGTQLSVL.

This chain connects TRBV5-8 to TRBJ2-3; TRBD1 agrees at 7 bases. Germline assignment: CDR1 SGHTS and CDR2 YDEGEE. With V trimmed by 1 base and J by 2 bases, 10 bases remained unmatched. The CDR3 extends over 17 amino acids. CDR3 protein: CASSLSSGGIITDTQYF. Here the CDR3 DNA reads TGTGCCAGCAGCTTGTCGTCAGGGGGTATAATCACAGATACGCAGTATTTT.

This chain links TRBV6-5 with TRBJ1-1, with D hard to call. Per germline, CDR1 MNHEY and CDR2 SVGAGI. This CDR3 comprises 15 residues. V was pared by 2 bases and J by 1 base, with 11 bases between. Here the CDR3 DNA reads TGTGCCAGCAGTTACCAACACACCTCGAACACTGAAGCTTTCTTT. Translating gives CASSYQHTSNTEAFF.

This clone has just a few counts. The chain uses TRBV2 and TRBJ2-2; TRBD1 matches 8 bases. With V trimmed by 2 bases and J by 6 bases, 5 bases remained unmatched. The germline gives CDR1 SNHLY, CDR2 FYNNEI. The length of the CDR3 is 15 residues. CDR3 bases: TGTGCCAGCAGTGAAATACAGGGGGAGCCCGGGGAGCTGTTTTTT. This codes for CASSEIQGEPGELFF.

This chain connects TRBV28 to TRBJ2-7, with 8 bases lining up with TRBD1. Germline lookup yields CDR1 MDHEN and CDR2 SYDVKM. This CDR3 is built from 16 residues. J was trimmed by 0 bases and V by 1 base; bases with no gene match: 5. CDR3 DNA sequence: TGTGCCAGCAGTTTATCCACGGGACAGGTCTCCTACGAGCAGTACTTC. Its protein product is CASSLSTGQVSYEQYF.

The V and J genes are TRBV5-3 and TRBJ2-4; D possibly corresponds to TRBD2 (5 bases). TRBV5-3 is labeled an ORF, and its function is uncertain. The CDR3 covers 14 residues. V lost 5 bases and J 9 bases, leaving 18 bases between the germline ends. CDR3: CARSYGGPVGIQYF. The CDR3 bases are TGTGCCAGAAGTTACGGAGGCCCCGTGGGCATTCAGTACTTC.

The CDR3 loop reads CAWSLNSYGYTF. CDR3 nucleotides: TGTGCCTGGAGTCTTAACAGTTATGGCTACACCTTC. This rearrangement joins TRBV30 to TRBJ1-2, with D unresolved. Trimming cost V 2 bases and J 5 bases, with 9 bases left between them. The CDR3 is 12 residues long. Germline V gives CDR1 GTSNPN, CDR2 SVGIG (reference sequence).

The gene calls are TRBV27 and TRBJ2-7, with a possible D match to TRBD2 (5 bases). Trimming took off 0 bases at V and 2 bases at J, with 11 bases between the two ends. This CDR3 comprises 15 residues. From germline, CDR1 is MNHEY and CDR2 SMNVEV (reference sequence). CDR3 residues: CASSLSSAAPYEQYF. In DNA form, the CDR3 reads TGTGCCAGCAGTTTATCGTCAGCGGCCCCCTACGAGCAGTACTTC.